This T cell receptor beta chain was obtained from a study of memory CD4+ T cells and cytomegalovirus serostatus. This table comes from immunoSEQ multiplex PCR, and its TCRdb copy is limited to in-frame clones, with some not included. The sample yields around 60,000 clones, under 90% seen once. Single viable CD3+CD4+CD8-CD45RO+ cells were sorted as the memory CD4+ T cells. CDR3 length: 15 residues. Germline CDR1 and CDR2: SEHNR and FQNEAQ (reference sequence). V dropped 2 bases and J dropped 4; count of bases not matched to a gene: 4. Sequencing input: memory CD4+ T cells from blood. The clonotype was recovered from an adult in good health and CMV-seronegative. Some clones in this sample may be carry-over from other donors' samples. The V gene is TRBV7-9, the J gene TRBJ2-3; 9 bases are shared with TRBD1. This chain's CDR3 is CASSLKGQGADTQYF. CDR3 nucleotides: TGTGCCAGCAGCTTAAAGGGACAGGGCGCAGATACGCAGTATTTT.